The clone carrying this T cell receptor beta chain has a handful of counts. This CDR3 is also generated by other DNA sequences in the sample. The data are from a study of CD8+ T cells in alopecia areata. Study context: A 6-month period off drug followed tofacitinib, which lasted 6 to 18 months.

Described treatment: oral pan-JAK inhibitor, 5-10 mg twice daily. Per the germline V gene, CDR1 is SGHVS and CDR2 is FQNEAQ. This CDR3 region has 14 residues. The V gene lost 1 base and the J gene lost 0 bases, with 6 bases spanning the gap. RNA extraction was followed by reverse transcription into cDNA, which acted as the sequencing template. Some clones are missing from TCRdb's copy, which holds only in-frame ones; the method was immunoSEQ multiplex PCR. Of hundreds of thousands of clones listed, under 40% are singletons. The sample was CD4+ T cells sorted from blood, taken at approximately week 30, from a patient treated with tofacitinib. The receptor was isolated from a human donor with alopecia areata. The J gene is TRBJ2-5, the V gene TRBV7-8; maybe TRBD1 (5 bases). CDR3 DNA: TGTGCCAGCAGCTTAGGGACAAACCAAGAGACCCAGTACTTC. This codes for CASSLGTNQETQYF. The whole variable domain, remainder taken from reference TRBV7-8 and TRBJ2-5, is GAGVSQSPRYKVAKRGQDVALRCDPISGHVSLFWYQQALGQGPEFLTYFQNEAQLDKSGLPSDRFFAERPEGSVSTLKIQRTQQEDSAVYLCASSLGTNQETQYFGPGTRLLVL.